The rows below give T cell receptor beta chains drawn from one sample of a study of cytomegalovirus exposure and HLA in healthy donors. Assay: immunoSEQ multiplex PCR; the TCRdb copy retains only in-frame clones and omits some. The sample holds over 150,000 clones; around 85% are singletons and the top ten take 1%. Sequenced sample: PBMCs. These receptors were obtained from a boy younger than 10 in good health and CMV-seronegative. Both conserved end residues are part of each CDR3. A D gene is named only where the DNA matches it firmly. Only part of the rows carry a size: once, few, many, or a class if the clone is expanded.

TRBJ2-1 | few | - | TRBV9 | TGTGCCAGCAGCGTAGGCAGGGTTGCCTACAATGAGCAGTTCTTC | CASSVGRVAYNEQFF
TRBJ1-1 | - | - | TRBV19 | TGTGCCAGTAAAGACCGAGGGAGGCCGAGGACTGAAGCTTTCTTT | CASKDRGRPRTEAFF
TRBJ1-4 | - | - | TRBV2 | TGTGCCAGCAGGCGTCGAGGTGAAAAACTGTTTTTT | CASRRRGEKLFF
TRBJ1-6 | - | TRBD1 | TRBV2 | TGTGCCAGCAGTGACTCGGGACAGAATTCACCCCTCCACTTT | CASSDSGQNSPLHF
TRBJ2-1 | once | - | TRBV30 | TGTGCCTGGAACCAGGACTTCTACAATGAGCAGTTCTTC | CAWNQDFYNEQFF
TRBJ2-1 | - | TRBD1 | TRBV27 | TGTGCCAGCAGTTTATGGACAGGGACCTACAATGAGCAGTTCTTC | CASSLWTGTYNEQFF
TRBJ2-2 | - | - | TRBV28 | TGTGCCAGCAGCTCCAACAGGGACCGGGGCACCGGGGAGCTGTTTTTT | CASSSNRDRGTGELFF
TRBJ2-7 | - | - | TRBV19 | TGTGCCAGTAGTATACAAGCCGGCTCCTACGAGCAGTACTTC | CASSIQAGSYEQYF
TRBJ1-4 | once | - | TRBV4-2 | TGTGCCAGCAGCCACTATGCCTCAGGGTATAAGGGTGAAAAACTGTTTTTT | CASSHYASGYKGEKLFF
TRBJ2-3 | - | TRBD1 | TRBV11-2 | TGTGCCAGCAGCTTAGCCGTACAGGGGACAGATACGCAGTATTTT | CASSLAVQGTDTQYF
TRBJ2-3 | - | - | TRBV27 | TGTGCCAGCAGGCGGTTCGGAGGGGAAGATACGCAGTATTTT | CASRRFGGEDTQYF
TRBJ1-1 | once | TRBD1 | TRBV10-3 | TGTGCCATCAGTGAGTCCTTTTGGCAGGGGGCGTATGCTTTCTTT | CAISESFWQGAYAFF
TRBJ1-3 | - | - | TRBV28 | TGTGCCAGCAGTGACAGGATCGGCTCTGGAAACACCATATATTTT | CASSDRIGSGNTIYF
TRBJ2-7 | - | TRBD1 | TRBV18 | TGTGCCAGCTCTACAGGGGGCGGCCCCTACGAGCAGTACTTC | CASSTGGGPYEQYF
TRBJ2-1 | - | TRBD2 | TRBV19 | TGTGCCAGTAGTATATGGGAGGGCCCGAACAATGAGCAGTTCTTC | CASSIWEGPNNEQFF
TRBJ1-1 | - | - | TRBV4-1 | TGCGCCAGCAGCCAAAAAGGCGGGGGGAGGGTCCTCTTGAACACTGAAGCTTTCTTT | CASSQKGGGRVLLNTEAFF
TRBJ1-6 | - | - | TRBV6-1 | TGTGCCAGCAGTGAGGTGGGCAGGGGAAGATCACCCCTCCACTTT | CASSEVGRGRSPLHF
TRBJ2-5 | - | TRBD1 | TRBV11-2 | TGTGCCAGCAGCTTGAACCCGGGACAGGGGGCTTGGGAGACCCAGTACTTC | CASSLNPGQGAWETQYF
TRBJ2-2 | few | - | TRBV27 | TGTGCCAGCAGTTTAAGTCGGGGAAGAAACACCGGGGAGCTGTTTTTT | CASSLSRGRNTGELFF
TRBJ1-2 | - | - | TRBV5-8 | TGTGCCAGCAGCTTTCAGGGTTTAGGTGGCTACACCTTC | CASSFQGLGGYTF
TRBJ2-1 | - | TRBD2 | TRBV19 | TGTGCCAGTAGTATAGATGGACTAGCCTCATCTGACAATGAGCAGTTCTTC | CASSIDGLASSDNEQFF
TRBJ1-2 | - | TRBD1 | TRBV6-1 | TGTGCCAGCAGCGAAATGACAGGGGATCACTATGGCTACACCTTC | CASSEMTGDHYGYTF
TRBJ1-5 | - | - | TRBV30 | TGTGCCTGGCAGCCAGGGATTGGGAGCAATCAGCCCCAGCATTTT | CAWQPGIGSNQPQHF
TRBJ2-5 | - | TRBD2 | TRBV30 | TGTGCCTGGAGTGGGCTAGCGGGGGGGAGGGAGACCCAGTACTTC | CAWSGLAGGRETQYF
TRBJ2-7 | - | TRBD1 | TRBV5-6 | TGTGCCAGCAGCTCGTCCCGGGACAGGGGCCTCTACGAGCAGTACTTC | CASSSSRDRGLYEQYF
TRBJ2-2 | - | - | TRBV5-1 | TGCGCCAGCAGCTTGGGAGACACCGGGGAGCTGTTTTTT | CASSLGDTGELFF
TRBJ2-7 | - | - | TRBV29-1 | TGCAGCGTCAAGGCGGGTAATGACTACGAGCAGTACTTC | CSVKAGNDYEQYF
TRBJ1-2 | - | - | TRBV18 | TGTGCCAGCTCACCACCGTCCAGTTTCTATGGCTACACCTTC | CASSPPSSFYGYTF
TRBJ2-3 | few | TRBD1 | TRBV28 | TGTGCCAGCAGTCTAGGACAGGGGATACGCACAGATACGCAGTATTTT | CASSLGQGIRTDTQYF
TRBJ2-2 | few | TRBD1 | TRBV27 | TGTGCCAGCAGACCCGGGACAGGGAAGGGGGAGCTGTTTTTT | CASRPGTGKGELFF
TRBJ2-2 | - | TRBD1 | TRBV27 | TGTGCCAGCAGTTCTACAGGGGGGTACACCGGGGAGCTGTTTTTT | CASSSTGGYTGELFF
TRBJ2-7 | - | - | TRBV6-1 | TGTGCCAGCAGTGAAGTCTTCCCGGGACTGGCTGACGAGCAGTACTTC | CASSEVFPGLADEQYF
TRBJ2-1 | few | TRBD2 | TRBV11-2 | TGTGCCAGCAACGGGGGGGCGGTTGAGCAGTTCTTC | CASNGGAVEQFF
TRBJ2-3 | - | TRBD2 | TRBV5-8 | TGTGCCAGCAGCTTGGGTGATAGCGGGATAACAGATACGCAGTATTTT | CASSLGDSGITDTQYF
TRBJ1-5 | - | - | TRBV6-5 | TGTGCCAGCAGTTACGGGAGAGGAGGCGGCCAGCCCCAGCATTTT | CASSYGRGGGQPQHF
TRBJ1-2 | - | - | TRBV14 | TGTGCCAGCAGCCAAGGGGTTCACAGTGGTTTTTCCTCTGGCTACACCTTC | CASSQGVHSGFSSGYTF
TRBJ1-2 | few | TRBD1 | TRBV6-1 | TGTGCCAGCAGTCGGACAGGGACTAACTATGGCTACACCTTC | CASSRTGTNYGYTF